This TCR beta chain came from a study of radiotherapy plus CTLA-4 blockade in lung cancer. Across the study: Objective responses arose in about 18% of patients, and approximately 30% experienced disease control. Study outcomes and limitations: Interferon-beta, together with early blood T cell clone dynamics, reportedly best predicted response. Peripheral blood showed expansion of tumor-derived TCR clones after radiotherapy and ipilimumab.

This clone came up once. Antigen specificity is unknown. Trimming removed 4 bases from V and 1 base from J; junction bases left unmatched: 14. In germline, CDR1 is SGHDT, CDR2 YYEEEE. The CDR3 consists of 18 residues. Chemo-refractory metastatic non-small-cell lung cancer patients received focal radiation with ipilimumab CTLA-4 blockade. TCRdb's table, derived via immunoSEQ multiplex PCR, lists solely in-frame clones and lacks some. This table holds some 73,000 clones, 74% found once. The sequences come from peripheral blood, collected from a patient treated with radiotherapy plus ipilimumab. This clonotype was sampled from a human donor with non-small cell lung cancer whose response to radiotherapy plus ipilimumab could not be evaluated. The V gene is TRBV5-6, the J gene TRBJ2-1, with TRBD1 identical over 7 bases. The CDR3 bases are TGTGCCAGCAGCCTTATAGGACCGGGACAGCCATCCTACAATGAGCAGTTCTTC. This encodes CASSLIGPGQPSYNEQFF.